This section outlines one T cell receptor beta chain sequence together with its context. Its target is unknown. Only in-frame clones appear in the TCRdb table, and some are missing; sequencing was by immunoSEQ multiplex PCR. The table records some 20,000 clones, 70% to 90% of them present only once. Time point indicated: week 3, after first cycle of checkpoint inhibitor. One draw preceded checkpoint blockade; another followed its first cycle at week 3. The data originate from a study of blood T cell dynamics during melanoma immunotherapy. Study context: Metastatic melanoma patients received first-line pembrolizumab or nivolumab plus ipilimumab.

This CDR3 region has 15 residues. V gave up 4 bases and J gave up 0 bases, with 12 bases separating them. Germline V gives CDR1 SGHRS, CDR2 YFSETQ. General study results and limits: Whether repertoire-driving clones were melanoma-specific could not be determined.

The clonotype was recovered from a human donor with melanoma. Sequenced material: blood, taken from a patient treated with checkpoint blockade. The chain carries TRBV5-1 and TRBJ2-3; possibly TRBD1 or TRBD2 for D (5 bases each). CDR3 bases: TGCGCCAGCAGCCCCGGGACGCCTAGCACAGATACGCAGTATTTT. This gives the protein CASSPGTPSTDTQYF.